What follows are 20 T cell receptor beta chains derived from one specimen sequenced in a study of cytomegalovirus exposure and HLA in healthy donors. It was with 60 Vbeta and 13 Jbeta primers that the PCR ran. The protocol was immunoSEQ multiplex PCR, while the TCRdb copy is restricted to in-frame clones and leaves out a portion. The table records 100,000 to 150,000 clones, approximately 87% of them present only once. Sequencing was carried out using PBMCs. These TCRs come from a man younger than 35 in good health and CMV-seropositive.

The rearrangement links TRBV30 to TRBJ2-7, with TRBD2 as a possible D gene (7 bases). V was clipped by 3 bases and J by 5 bases, with 23 bases between them. The germline V gene has CDR1 GTSNPN and CDR2 SVGIG (reference sequence). The CDR3 loop spans 16 amino acids. CDR3 protein: CAWRGWGGNNFHEQYF. CDR3 in DNA: TGTGCCTGGAGGGGATGGGGGGGCAATAACTTCCACGAGCAGTACTTC.

The chain couples TRBV18 to TRBJ1-2, with 7 bases fitting TRBD1. This CDR3 has 17 residues. Germline trimming cut 3 bases from V and 4 bases from J; bases unmatched to any gene: 14. The V gene's germline CDR1 is KGHSH and CDR2 LQKENI. The DNA of the CDR3 is TGTGCCAGCTCACCTGCACCGGGGGACAGTTACGGCTATGGCTACACCTTC. Residues: CASSPAPGDSYGYGYTF.

This chain connects TRBV10-3 to TRBJ2-7; the match to TRBD1 covers 9 bases. The germline CDR1 and CDR2 sequences are ENHRY and SYGVKD. CDR3 length: 17 amino acids. J was trimmed by 6 bases and V by 11 bases; bases with no gene match: 23. CDR3 loop: CASSPGAGPDRGGEQYF. Here the CDR3 DNA reads TGTGCCTCATCGCCCGGCGCCGGACCGGACAGGGGAGGCGAGCAGTACTTC.

This chain uses TRBV27 with TRBJ1-1; perhaps TRBD1 as D (5 bases). V shed 3 bases and J shed 4 bases, with 15 bases lying between them. The germline V gene encodes CDR1 MNHEY and CDR2 SMNVEV (reference sequence). The CDR3 length is 15 residues. The CDR3 nucleotides read TGTGCCAGCAGTTTCTTGTCTCAGGGCGGCACTGAAGCTTTCTTT. Translating gives CASSFLSQGGTEAFF.

The chain employs TRBV19 and TRBJ1-4; D is unresolved. Germline V gives CDR1 LNHDA, CDR2 SQIVND (reference sequence). The CDR3 has 13 residues. CDR3 DNA sequence: TGTGGCGCTGCAGGTGGGAGGAATGAAAAACTGTTTTTT. Its protein is CGAAGGRNEKLFF.

The chain combines TRBV12-2 with TRBJ1-1. TRBV12-2 is labeled a pseudogene. This CDR3 contains 16 residues. The CDR3 reads CASPTPGGERLTEAFF. The CDR3 DNA sequence: TGTGCAAGTCCCACCCCCGGGGGAGAGCGCTTAACTGAAGCTTTCTTT.

The chain recombines TRBV2 with TRBJ1-5; tentatively, D is TRBD1 (6 bases). Germline CDR1 SNHLY, CDR2 FYNNEI. V was trimmed by 0 bases and J by 10 bases, leaving 19 bases between them. This CDR3 spans 16 amino acids. CDR3 protein: CASSEAPGALISPQHF. For the CDR3, the DNA is TGTGCCAGCAGTGAAGCACCAGGGGCCCTTATCAGCCCCCAGCATTTT.

This rearrangement joins TRBV6-1 to TRBJ1-5, with 7 bases that match TRBD1. CDR1 MNHNS and CDR2 SASEGT come from the germline V gene. CDR3 length: 15 residues. V was clipped by 6 bases and J by 7 bases; unmatched bases: 12. CDR3 DNA sequence: TGTGCCAGCAGACCGGGACAGATAGGGAGCCAGCCCCAGCATTTT. This sequence encodes CASRPGQIGSQPQHF.

This clone was counted a single time. This chain links TRBV5-4 with TRBJ2-7; 7 bases fit TRBD1. Germline V lookup: CDR1 SGHNT, CDR2 YYREEE (reference sequence). V trimming: 3 bases; J trimming: 0 bases; junction bases outside the gene matches: 3. This CDR3 is built from 14 residues. For the CDR3, the DNA is TGTGCCAGCAGCTCGGACAGGAGCTCCTACGAGCAGTACTTC. This gives the protein CASSSDRSSYEQYF.

This clone was seen a handful of times. V and J are TRBV27 and TRBJ1-3; D uncertain. Trimming left V 2 bases short and J 9 bases short, with 11 bases between. Germline CDR1 MNHEY, CDR2 SMNVEV (reference sequence). The CDR3 has 13 residues. Here the CDR3 reads CASSLGPRGTIYF. CDR3 in DNA: TGTGCCAGCAGTTTAGGGCCCCGGGGCACCATATATTTT.

V and J are TRBV6-5 and TRBJ2-7; D is uncertain. The length of the CDR3 is 14 residues. Between the trimmed V and J ends, which lost 1 base and 2 bases, there was a span of 9 bases. Germline assignment: CDR1 MNHEY and CDR2 SVGAGI. The CDR3 nucleotides are TGTGCCAGCAGTTACTTTCCTCCTCCCTACGAGCAGTACTTC. Encoded protein: CASSYFPPPYEQYF.

This clone occurred once. The chain carries TRBV7-3 and TRBJ2-1; D not resolved. This CDR3 spans 16 amino acids. V lost 2 bases and J lost 2, with 13 bases in between. Germline V gene sequence: CDR1 SGHTA, CDR2 FQGTGA. The CDR3 nucleotides are TGTGCCAGCAGCTTAGAGCAGGCCTCCCCCTACAATGAGCAGTTCTTC. This sequence encodes CASSLEQASPYNEQFF.

The rearrangement joins TRBV4-1 to TRBJ1-4, with 9 bases lining up with TRBD1. Trimming cost V 4 bases and J 6 bases; bases outside gene matches: 3. Germline V gene data show CDR1 as MGHRA and CDR2 as YSYEKL. The CDR3 runs to 14 residues. The CDR3, as DNA: TGCGCCAGCAGCCCCGGGACAGGGCATGAAAAACTGTTTTTT. Protein product: CASSPGTGHEKLFF.

The V call is TRBV29-1, the J call TRBJ2-3; D remains ambiguous. Trimming removed 4 bases from V and 0 bases from J, with 14 bases in between. Germline V gene sequence: CDR1 SQVTM, CDR2 ANQGSEA. The CDR3 loop spans 15 amino acids. The CDR3 loop is CSVVGASTSTDTQYF. The CDR3 nucleotides read TGCAGCGTTGTGGGCGCCTCTACTAGCACAGATACGCAGTATTTT.

The V call is TRBV7-3, the J call TRBJ2-3; 7 bases line up with TRBD1. V gave up 3 bases and J gave up 7 bases; unmatched junction bases: 7. CDR3 length: 14 residues. Germline assignment: CDR1 SGHTA and CDR2 FQGTGA. Here the CDR3 DNA reads TGTGCCAGCAGCTTGGAACAGGGGAGTCATACGCAGTATTTT. Amino acid sequence: CASSLEQGSHTQYF.

The rearrangement uses TRBV2 and TRBJ1-2, with a weak D call TRBD1 (5 bases). V shed 5 bases and J shed 7 bases, with 14 bases lying between them. The CDR3 is made up of 13 amino acids. Looked up from germline, CDR1 is SNHLY and CDR2 is FYNNEI. Here the CDR3 DNA reads TGTGCCAGCAGTCCGACGTGGGGCCTTGGCTACACCTTC. It encodes CASSPTWGLGYTF.

This rearrangement joins TRBV7-9 to TRBJ2-2, with TRBD1 matching over 7 bases. J was trimmed by 3 bases and V by 4 bases; bases with no gene match: 5. The CDR3 is 15 residues long. Per germline, CDR1 SEHNR and CDR2 FQNEAQ (reference sequence). The CDR3 nucleotides are TGTGCCAGCAGCTCTCGACAGGGTTACACCGGGGAGCTGTTTTTT. It translates to CASSSRQGYTGELFF.

The chain employs TRBV19 and TRBJ1-1; D gene unclear. Per the germline V gene, CDR1 is LNHDA and CDR2 is SQIVND (reference sequence). The V end lost 3 bases, the J end lost 3 bases, and 8 bases lay between the germline ends. The CDR3 covers 13 residues. CDR3 amino acids: CASSIGGYTEAFF. The CDR3 DNA is TGTGCCAGTAGTATCGGAGGGTACACTGAAGCTTTCTTT.

This CDR3 is CASSQSGANVLTF. The CDR3 DNA follows: TGTGCCAGCAGCCAATCTGGGGCCAACGTCCTGACTTTC. The V gene is TRBV9, the J gene TRBJ2-6; D is unresolved. Germline loops: CDR1 SGDLS, CDR2 YYNGEE. V was cut by 4 bases and J by 1 base, with 3 bases left in between. CDR3 length: 13 residues.

The V call is TRBV29-1, the J call TRBJ1-2; maybe TRBD1 (6 bases). V was pared by 4 bases and J by 0 bases, with 9 bases between. The length of the CDR3 is 13 residues. Looked up from germline, CDR1 is SQVTM and CDR2 is ANQGSEA. The CDR3 sequence is CSVVQGTNYGYTF. The CDR3 nucleotides read TGCAGCGTTGTACAGGGCACTAACTATGGCTACACCTTC.